The 28 T cell receptor beta chains reported below all come from one sample, sequenced in a study of blood T cell repertoires in COVID-19. Some clones are missing from TCRdb's copy, which holds only in-frame ones; the method was immunoSEQ multiplex PCR. This sample has over 120,000 clones; over 60% occur once, and the top ten carry 4.5%. Sequenced sample: peripheral blood. These receptors came from a woman older than 75 with active or convalescent COVID-19.

This chain links TRBV6-5 with TRBJ1-1; unclear D gene. The CDR3 contains 13 residues. Trimming removed 7 bases at V and 1 base at J, with 10 bases between. Per germline, CDR1 MNHEY and CDR2 SVGAGI. CDR3 amino acids: CASKRNSNTEAFF. The CDR3 DNA sequence: TGTGCCAGCAAGCGTAACTCGAACACTGAAGCTTTCTTT.

The rearrangement joins TRBV7-9 to TRBJ1-5, with TRBD1 matching over 8 bases. V gave up 5 bases and J gave up 6 bases; unmatched junction bases: 9. The germline V gene encodes CDR1 SEHNR and CDR2 FQNEAQ (reference sequence). The CDR3 sequence is 15 residues long. CDR3 nucleotide sequence: TGTGCCAGCAGCACGGACAGGGAGGTTCGTCAGCCCCAGCATTTT. This encodes CASSTDREVRQPQHF.

The chain couples TRBV30 to TRBJ1-4; no reliable D call. This CDR3 has 13 residues. Germline V lookup: CDR1 GTSNPN, CDR2 SVGIG (reference sequence). The ends were cut back, 0 bases at V and 4 bases at J, with 6 bases in the middle. The CDR3 sequence: CAWSVRSNEKLFF. The CDR3 DNA follows: TGTGCCTGGAGTGTAAGGAGTAATGAAAAACTGTTTTTT. Full variable domain (remainder filled in from reference TRBV30 and TRBJ1-4): SQTIHQWPATLVQPVGSPLSLECTVEGTSNPNLYWYRQAAGRGLQLLFYSVGIGQISSEVPQNLSASRPQDRQFILSSKKLLLSDSGFYLCAWSVRSNEKLFFGSGTQLSVL.

The rearrangement uses TRBV7-3 and TRBJ2-1; possible D gene TRBD1, 5 bases. The CDR3 runs to 18 residues. V gave up 2 bases and J gave up 0 bases, with 17 bases separating them. Germline CDR1 and CDR2: SGHTA and FQGTGA. The CDR3 loop is CASSLFARGKSSYNEQFF. In DNA form, the CDR3 reads TGTGCCAGCAGCTTATTCGCTAGGGGAAAGAGCTCCTACAATGAGCAGTTCTTC.

The V gene is TRBV5-1, the J gene TRBJ2-1; possibly TRBD2 for D (6 bases). CDR1 is SGHRS and CDR2 is YFSETQ in the germline V gene. The CDR3 totals 15 residues. V dropped 0 bases and J dropped 3 bases, with 10 bases sitting between them. DNA for the CDR3: TGCGCCAGCAGCTTGGGTCCGGGGGACTACAATGAGCAGTTCTTC. The encoded protein is CASSLGPGDYNEQFF.

This sequence joins TRBV5-1 and TRBJ1-6, with 8 nucleotides matching TRBD1. Trimming took 5 bases from V and 8 from J; bases not matched to a gene: 9. CDR1 is SGHRS, CDR2 YFSETQ, per germline. CDR3 length: 15 amino acids. The CDR3 here is CASSPFQGADSPLHF. CDR3 DNA sequence: TGCGCCAGCAGTCCGTTCCAGGGGGCAGATTCACCCCTCCACTTT.

J is TRBJ1-1 and V is TRBV10-1, with D hard to call. The length of the CDR3 is 16 residues. The V gene's germline CDR1 is WNHNN and CDR2 SYGVQD (reference sequence). V was trimmed by 2 bases and J by 4 bases, leaving 17 bases between them. The CDR3 nucleotides read TGCGCCAGCAGTGAGCGGGATGGGTCGCTGGGCACTGAAGCTTTCTTT. Its protein product is CASSERDGSLGTEAFF.

There are a few counts of this clone. Compared with germline, one end of the junction differs, possibly owing to a read error. The rearrangement uses TRBV28 and TRBJ1-1; 9 bases are a match to TRBD1. The CDR3 runs 14 residues. Germline lookup yields CDR1 MDHEN and CDR2 SYDVKM. The CDR3, as DNA: TGTGCCAGCAGTGAGACCGGGACAGGGACCGTTGGAGGCTTT. Amino acids: CASSETGTGTVGGF.

V gene TRBV2 combines with J gene TRBJ2-7; no clear D gene. The CDR3 has 11 residues. Germline lookup yields CDR1 SNHLY and CDR2 FYNNEI. V lost 4 bases and J 4 bases, leaving 5 bases between the germline ends. The CDR3: CASSVTYEQYF. The DNA for the CDR3 is TGTGCCAGCAGTGTTACATACGAGCAGTACTTC.

In its sample, this clone was seen once. J is TRBJ1-4 and V is TRBV7-8; tentatively, D is TRBD1 (5 bases). The germline V gene has CDR1 SGHVS and CDR2 FQNEAQ. Between the trimmed V and J ends, which lost 5 bases and 4 bases, there was a span of 11 bases. CDR3 length: 14 residues. The CDR3 nucleotides are TGTGCCAGCAGCCCCAGGGATGGTAATGAAAAACTGTTTTTT. Its translation is CASSPRDGNEKLFF.

The gene calls are TRBV3-1 (or the pseudogene TRBV3-2) and TRBJ1-3; a possible D gene is TRBD1 (5 bases). V dropped 8 bases and J dropped 6 bases, with 14 bases sitting between them. The CDR3 covers 13 residues. Germline lookup yields CDR1 LGHDT and CDR2 YNNKEL (reference sequence). The CDR3 sequence: CASDGGLANTIYF. The CDR3 DNA follows: TGTGCCAGCGATGGGGGGTTGGCAAACACCATATATTTT.

This clone was counted once. This chain uses TRBV19 with TRBJ1-2; possible D gene TRBD1, 5 bases. CDR3 length: 13 amino acids. V was shortened by 8 bases and J by 4 bases, with 14 bases between the two germline ends. CDR1 LNHDA and CDR2 SQIVND come from the germline V gene (reference sequence). The CDR3 region is CASWGSYSYGYTF. The CDR3 DNA is TGTGCCAGTTGGGGCAGTTATTCCTATGGCTACACCTTC.

The chain carries TRBV19 and TRBJ1-2, with a possible D match to TRBD1 (6 bases). CDR3 length: 14 residues. Germline V lookup: CDR1 LNHDA, CDR2 SQIVND (reference sequence). V was cut by 7 bases and J by 1 base, with 13 bases left in between. CDR3 loop: CASNTQGINYGYTF. CDR3 coding DNA: TGTGCCAGTAATACACAGGGTATTAACTATGGCTACACCTTC.

V usage is TRBV9 and J usage is TRBJ2-1; no firm D call. V lost 0 bases and J 4 bases, leaving 5 bases between the germline ends. The CDR3 spans 13 residues. The V gene's germline CDR1 is SGDLS and CDR2 YYNGEE. The CDR3 DNA is TGTGCCAGCAGCGTAGGAGCGTACAATGAGCAGTTCTTC. Translating it yields CASSVGAYNEQFF.

The chain recombines TRBV5-6 with TRBJ2-7, with a weak D call TRBD1 (5 bases). Germline V CDR1 and CDR2: SGHDT, YYEEEE. Trimming took off 0 bases at V and 3 bases at J, with 13 bases between the two ends. This CDR3 comprises 15 residues. In DNA form, the CDR3 reads TGTGCCAGCAGCTTGGCGTGGCAGGGTGACTACGAGCAGTACTTC. As protein: CASSLAWQGDYEQYF.

The rearrangement uses TRBV5-1 and TRBJ1-1; D not certain. The V end was cut by 7 bases, the J end by 6 bases, with 16 bases between. CDR1 is SGHRS, CDR2 YFSETQ, per germline. The CDR3 is made up of 13 amino acids. The CDR3 nucleotides are TGCGCCAGCCAGATTTGGCCCGCTGCTGAAGCTTTCTTT. Its protein is CASQIWPAAEAFF.

V gene TRBV27 combines with J gene TRBJ1-1, with TRBD1 matching 9 bases. Looked up from germline, CDR1 is MNHEY and CDR2 is SMNVEV (reference sequence). There are 14 residues in the CDR3. V shed 5 bases and J 5 bases; nucleotides not matched to a gene: 6. The CDR3 nucleotides read TGTGCCAGCAGTAGGGGGGACAGGGCGACTGAAGCTTTCTTT. It encodes CASSRGDRATEAFF.

The chain is built from TRBV5-1 and TRBJ1-2, with D maybe TRBD1 (6 bases). Germline V gives CDR1 SGHRS, CDR2 YFSETQ. V dropped 3 bases and J dropped 4 bases, with 10 bases sitting between them. This CDR3 has 13 residues. CDR3 sequence reads: CASSSGQSYGYTF. The CDR3 DNA follows: TGCGCCAGCAGCTCTGGACAGTCCTATGGCTACACCTTC.

V and J are TRBV28 and TRBJ1-1; 7 bases fit TRBD1. This CDR3 contains 14 residues. From germline, CDR1 is MDHEN and CDR2 SYDVKM. Germline trimming cut 7 bases from V and 5 bases from J; bases unmatched to any gene: 10. In nucleotides, the CDR3 is TGTGCCAGCATCCTCGGACAGGTCGGTACTGAAGCTTTCTTT. Encoded protein: CASILGQVGTEAFF.

This sequence joins TRBV5-1 and TRBJ2-3; TRBD1 aligns across 7 bases. J gave up 5 bases and V 5 bases, and 5 bases lay outside the gene matches. The CDR3 is made up of 13 amino acids. Looked up from germline, CDR1 is SGHRS and CDR2 is YFSETQ. In DNA, the CDR3 is TGCGCCAGCAGGACTGCAGGGGGAGATACGCAGTATTTT. This gives the protein CASRTAGGDTQYF.

V gene TRBV5-1 combines with J gene TRBJ1-1; weak D call: TRBD1 (6 bases). The V end lost 2 bases, the J end lost 5 bases, and 10 bases lay between the germline ends. Per germline, CDR1 SGHRS and CDR2 YFSETQ. The CDR3 covers 13 residues. The DNA of the CDR3 is TGCGCCAGCAGCTTCGGGGGGCGGACTGAAGCTTTCTTT. This encodes CASSFGGRTEAFF.

This chain connects TRBV5-4 to TRBJ2-7; TRBD1 is a possible D gene (6 bases). V dropped 0 bases and J dropped 7 bases, with 14 bases sitting between them. Germline V lookup: CDR1 SGHNT, CDR2 YYREEE (reference sequence). The CDR3 covers 14 residues. The CDR3 is CASSLDQGLREQYF. As DNA, the CDR3 is TGTGCCAGCAGCTTGGATCAGGGGTTGCGAGAGCAGTACTTC.

V is TRBV28 and J is TRBJ2-7, with 11 bases that match TRBD1. CDR3 length equals 14 residues. Trimming took 8 bases from V and 5 from J; bases not matched to a gene: 8. CDR1 and CDR2 from the germline V gene are MDHEN and SYDVKM. CDR3 protein: CASLRTGGLNEQYF. In nucleotides, the CDR3 is TGTGCCAGCCTTCGGACAGGGGGCCTCAACGAGCAGTACTTC.

This chain joins TRBV18 and TRBJ2-2; tentatively, D is TRBD2 (6 bases). This CDR3 contains 17 residues. CDR1 is KGHSH and CDR2 is LQKENI in the germline V gene. The V gene lost 2 bases and the J gene lost 6 bases, with 19 bases spanning the gap. The CDR3 DNA is TGTGCCAGCTCACCAAAACCTGCGGGTGCGGGGCCCGGGGAGCTGTTTTTT. Translated, it gives CASSPKPAGAGPGELFF.

This chain links TRBV7-3 with TRBJ2-2; TRBD2 is a possible D gene (5 bases). Trimming took off 2 bases at V and 1 base at J, with 5 bases between the two ends. Germline-derived CDR1 and CDR2 are SGHTA and FQGTGA. The CDR3 covers 14 residues. The CDR3 region is CASSLEGNTGELFF. In DNA form, the CDR3 reads TGTGCCAGCAGCTTAGAGGGGAACACCGGGGAGCTGTTTTTT.

V and J are TRBV4-1 and TRBJ1-2, with D maybe TRBD1 (6 bases). In germline, CDR1 is MGHRA, CDR2 YSYEKL. This CDR3 has 15 amino acids. V lost 1 base, J lost 5 bases, and 14 bases lay in between. DNA of the CDR3: TGCGCCAGCAGCCAAGTTTCGACAGGCGAATATGGCTACACCTTC. As protein: CASSQVSTGEYGYTF.

The chain recombines TRBV7-9 with TRBJ2-7; D not certain. The V end was cut by 3 bases, the J end by 0 bases, with 15 bases between. The CDR3 has 16 amino acids. CDR1 and CDR2 (germline): SEHNR, FQNEAQ (reference sequence). Here the CDR3 DNA reads TGTGCCAGCAGCTTGCCGCAAACTACTTCCTCCTACGAGCAGTACTTC. Translating gives CASSLPQTTSSYEQYF.

CDR3 protein: CASSQESALAGKETQYF. The CDR3 DNA follows: TGTGCCAGCAGCCAAGAGTCCGCCTTGGCAGGGAAAGAGACCCAGTACTTC. The rearrangement joins TRBV3-1 (or the pseudogene TRBV3-2) to TRBJ2-5; a possible D gene is TRBD1 (5 bases). Germline V lookup: CDR1 LGHDT, CDR2 YNNKEL (reference sequence). CDR3 length: 17 residues. V dropped 0 bases and J dropped 3 bases, with 17 bases sitting between them.